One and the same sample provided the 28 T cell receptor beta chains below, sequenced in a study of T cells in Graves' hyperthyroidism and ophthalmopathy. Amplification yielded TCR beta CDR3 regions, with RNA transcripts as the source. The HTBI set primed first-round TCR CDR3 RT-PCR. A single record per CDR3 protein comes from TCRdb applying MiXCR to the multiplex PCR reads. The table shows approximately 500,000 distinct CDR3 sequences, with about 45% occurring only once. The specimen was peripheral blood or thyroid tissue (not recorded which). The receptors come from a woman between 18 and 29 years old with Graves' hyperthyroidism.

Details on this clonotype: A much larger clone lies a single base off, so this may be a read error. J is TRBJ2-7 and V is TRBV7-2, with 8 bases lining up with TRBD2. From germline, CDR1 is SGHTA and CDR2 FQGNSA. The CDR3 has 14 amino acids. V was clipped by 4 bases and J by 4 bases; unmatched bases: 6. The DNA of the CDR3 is TGTGCCAGCAGCTCCCCCCGGGAGGGGTACGAGCAGTACTTC. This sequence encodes CASSSPREGYEQYF.

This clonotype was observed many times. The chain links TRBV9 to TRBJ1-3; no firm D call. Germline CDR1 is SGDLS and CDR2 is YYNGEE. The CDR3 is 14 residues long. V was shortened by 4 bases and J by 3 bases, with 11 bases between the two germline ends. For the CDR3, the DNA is TGTGCCAGCAGCCCCGAGGGTAGTGGAAACACCATATATTTT. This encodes CASSPEGSGNTIYF.

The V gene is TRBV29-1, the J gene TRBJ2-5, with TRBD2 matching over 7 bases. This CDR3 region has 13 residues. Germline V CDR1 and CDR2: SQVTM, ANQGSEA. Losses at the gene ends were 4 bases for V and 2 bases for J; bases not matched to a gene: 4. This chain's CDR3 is CSVASGDQETQYF. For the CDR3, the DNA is TGCAGCGTTGCCAGCGGGGATCAAGAGACCCAGTACTTC.

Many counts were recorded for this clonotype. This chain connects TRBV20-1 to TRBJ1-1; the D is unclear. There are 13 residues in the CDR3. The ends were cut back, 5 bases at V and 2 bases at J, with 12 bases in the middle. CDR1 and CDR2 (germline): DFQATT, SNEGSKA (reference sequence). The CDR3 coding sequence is TGCAGTGCTTACGACGGGCAAAACACTGAAGCTTTCTTT. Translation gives CSAYDGQNTEAFF.

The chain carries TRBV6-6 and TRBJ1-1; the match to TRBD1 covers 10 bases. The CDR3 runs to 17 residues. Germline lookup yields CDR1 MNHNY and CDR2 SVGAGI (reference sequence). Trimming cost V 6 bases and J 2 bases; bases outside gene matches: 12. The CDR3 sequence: CASSPRDRGPGNTEAFF. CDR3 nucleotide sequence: TGTGCCAGCAGCCCCCGGGACAGGGGCCCGGGTAACACTGAAGCTTTCTTT.

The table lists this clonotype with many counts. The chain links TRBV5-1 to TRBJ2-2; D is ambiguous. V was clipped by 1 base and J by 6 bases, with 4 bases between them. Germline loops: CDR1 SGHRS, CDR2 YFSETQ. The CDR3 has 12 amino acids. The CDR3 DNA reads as TGCGCCAGCAGCTTGTACGCCGGGGAGCTGTTTTTT. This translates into CASSLYAGELFF.

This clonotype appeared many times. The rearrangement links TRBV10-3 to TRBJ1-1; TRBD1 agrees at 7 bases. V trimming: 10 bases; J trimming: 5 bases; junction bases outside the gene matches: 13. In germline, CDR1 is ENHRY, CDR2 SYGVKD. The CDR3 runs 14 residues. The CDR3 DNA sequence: TGTGCCACGATGGAAGGGGGCCAGTCGACTGAAGCTTTCTTT. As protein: CATMEGGQSTEAFF.

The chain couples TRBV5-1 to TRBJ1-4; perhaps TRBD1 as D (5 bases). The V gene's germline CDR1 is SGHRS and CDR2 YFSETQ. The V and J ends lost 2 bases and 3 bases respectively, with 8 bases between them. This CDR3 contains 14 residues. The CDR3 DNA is TGCGCCAGCAGCTTCCGGGGGGCTAATGAAAAACTGTTTTTT. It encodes CASSFRGANEKLFF.

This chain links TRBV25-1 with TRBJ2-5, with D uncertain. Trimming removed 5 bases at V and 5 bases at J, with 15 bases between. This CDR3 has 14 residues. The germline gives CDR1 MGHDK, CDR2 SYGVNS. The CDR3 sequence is CASSTRKGQETQYF. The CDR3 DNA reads TGTGCCAGCAGTACGCGAAAGGGTCAGGAGACCCAGTACTTC.

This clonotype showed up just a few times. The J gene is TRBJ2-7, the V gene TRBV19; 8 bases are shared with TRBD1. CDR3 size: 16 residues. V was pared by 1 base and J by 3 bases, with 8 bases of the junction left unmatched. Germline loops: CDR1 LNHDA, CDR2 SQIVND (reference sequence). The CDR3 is CASSIGSGQGLYEQYF. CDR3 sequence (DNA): TGTGCCAGTAGTATAGGATCAGGACAGGGACTCTACGAGCAGTACTTC.

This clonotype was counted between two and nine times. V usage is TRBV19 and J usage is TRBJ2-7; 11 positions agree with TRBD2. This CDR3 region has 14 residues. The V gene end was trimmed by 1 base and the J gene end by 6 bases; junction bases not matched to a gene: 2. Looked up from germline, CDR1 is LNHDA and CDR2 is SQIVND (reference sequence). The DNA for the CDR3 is TGTGCCAGTAGTATAGGTCTAGCGGGAGGCGAGCAGTACTTC. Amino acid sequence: CASSIGLAGGEQYF.

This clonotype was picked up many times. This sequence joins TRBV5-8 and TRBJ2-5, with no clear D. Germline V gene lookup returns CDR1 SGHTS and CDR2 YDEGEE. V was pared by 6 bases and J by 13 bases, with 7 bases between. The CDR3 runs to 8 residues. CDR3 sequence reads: CASTPRYF. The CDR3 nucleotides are TGTGCCAGCACCCCTCGGTACTTC.

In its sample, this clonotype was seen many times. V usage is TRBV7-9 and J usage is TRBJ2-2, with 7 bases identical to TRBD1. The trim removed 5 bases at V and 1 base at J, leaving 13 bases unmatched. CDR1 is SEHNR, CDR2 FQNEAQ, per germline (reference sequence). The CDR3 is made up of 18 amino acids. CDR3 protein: CASSQSVGHRGNTGELFF. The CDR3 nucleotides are TGTGCCAGCAGCCAATCTGTCGGTCACAGGGGGAACACCGGGGAGCTGTTTTTT.

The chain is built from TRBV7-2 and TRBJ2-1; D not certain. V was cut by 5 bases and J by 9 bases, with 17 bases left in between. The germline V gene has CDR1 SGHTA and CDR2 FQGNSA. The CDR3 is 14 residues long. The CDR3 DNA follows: TGTGCCAGCAGCCCCCCTCCAGATCACAGTGAGCAGTTCTTC. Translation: CASSPPPDHSEQFF.

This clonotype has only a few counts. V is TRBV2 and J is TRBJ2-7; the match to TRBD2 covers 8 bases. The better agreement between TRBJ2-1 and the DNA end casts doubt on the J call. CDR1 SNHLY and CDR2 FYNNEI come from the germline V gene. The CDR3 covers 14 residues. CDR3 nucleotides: TGTGCCAGCAGTACCGGGACTAGGTCTAGTGAGCAGTTCTTC. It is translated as CASSTGTRSSEQFF.

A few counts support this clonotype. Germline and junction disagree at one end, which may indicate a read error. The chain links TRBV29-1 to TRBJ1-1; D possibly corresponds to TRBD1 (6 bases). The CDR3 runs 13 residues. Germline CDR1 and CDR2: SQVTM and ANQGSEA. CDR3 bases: TGCGGCGTTGCCGGGGGCGCGAATACTGAAGCTTTCTTT. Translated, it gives CGVAGGANTEAFF.

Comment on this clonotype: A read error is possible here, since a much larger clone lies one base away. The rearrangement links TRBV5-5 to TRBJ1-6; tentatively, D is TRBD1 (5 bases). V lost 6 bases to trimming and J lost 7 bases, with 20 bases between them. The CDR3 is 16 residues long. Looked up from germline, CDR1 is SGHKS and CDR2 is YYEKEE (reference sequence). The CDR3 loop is CASTREGLTLNSPLHF. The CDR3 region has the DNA TGTGCCAGCACCAGGGAGGGCCTAACCCTAAATTCACCCCTCCACTTT.

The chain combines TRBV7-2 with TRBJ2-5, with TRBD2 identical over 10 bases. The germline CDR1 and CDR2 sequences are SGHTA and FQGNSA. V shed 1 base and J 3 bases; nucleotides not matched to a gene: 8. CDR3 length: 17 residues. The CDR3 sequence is CASSLDGTSGNEETQYF. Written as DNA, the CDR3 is TGTGCCAGCAGCTTAGACGGTACTAGCGGGAACGAAGAGACCCAGTACTTC. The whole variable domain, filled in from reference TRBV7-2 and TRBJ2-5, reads GAGVSQSPSNKVTEKGKDVELRCDPISGHTALYWYRQSLGQGLEFLIYFQGNSAPDKSGLPSDRFSAERTGGSVSTLTIQRTQQEDSAVYLCASSLDGTSGNEETQYFGPGTRLLVL.

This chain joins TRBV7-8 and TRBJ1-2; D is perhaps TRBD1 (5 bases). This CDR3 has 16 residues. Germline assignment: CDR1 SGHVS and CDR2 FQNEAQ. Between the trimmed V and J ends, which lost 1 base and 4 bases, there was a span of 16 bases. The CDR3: CASSLESGTAGYGYTF. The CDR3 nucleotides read TGTGCCAGCAGCTTAGAGAGCGGGACCGCCGGCTATGGCTACACCTTC. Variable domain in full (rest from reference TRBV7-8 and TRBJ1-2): GAGVSQSPRYKVAKRGQDVALRCDPISGHVSLFWYQQALGQGPEFLTYFQNEAQLDKSGLPSDRFFAERPEGSVSTLKIQRTQQEDSAVYLCASSLESGTAGYGYTFGSGTRLTVV.

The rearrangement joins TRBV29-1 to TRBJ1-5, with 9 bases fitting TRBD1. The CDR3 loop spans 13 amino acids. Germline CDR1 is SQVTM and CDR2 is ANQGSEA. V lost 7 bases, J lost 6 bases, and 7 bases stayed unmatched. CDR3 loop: CSGRDRELQPQHF. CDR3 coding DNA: TGCAGCGGCCGGGACAGGGAACTTCAGCCCCAGCATTTT.

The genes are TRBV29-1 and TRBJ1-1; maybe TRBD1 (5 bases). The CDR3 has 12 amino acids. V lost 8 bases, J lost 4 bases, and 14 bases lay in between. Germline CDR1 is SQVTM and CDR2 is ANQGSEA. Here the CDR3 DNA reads TGCAGCCTGGGGGGTGGGAGCACTGAAGCTTTCTTT. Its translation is CSLGGGSTEAFF.

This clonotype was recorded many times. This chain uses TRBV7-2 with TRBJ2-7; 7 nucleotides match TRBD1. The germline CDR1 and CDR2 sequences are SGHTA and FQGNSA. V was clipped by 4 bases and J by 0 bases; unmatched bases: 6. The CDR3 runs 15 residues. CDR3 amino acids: CASSWDSGISYEQYF. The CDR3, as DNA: TGTGCCAGCAGCTGGGACAGTGGGATCTCCTACGAGCAGTACTTC.

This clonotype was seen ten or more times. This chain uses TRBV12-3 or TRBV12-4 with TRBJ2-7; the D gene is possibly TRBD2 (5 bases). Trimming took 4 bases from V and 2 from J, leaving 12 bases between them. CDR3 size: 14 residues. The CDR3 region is CASSYSRGTYEQYF. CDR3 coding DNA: TGTGCCAGCAGTTACTCGAGAGGGACCTACGAGCAGTACTTC.

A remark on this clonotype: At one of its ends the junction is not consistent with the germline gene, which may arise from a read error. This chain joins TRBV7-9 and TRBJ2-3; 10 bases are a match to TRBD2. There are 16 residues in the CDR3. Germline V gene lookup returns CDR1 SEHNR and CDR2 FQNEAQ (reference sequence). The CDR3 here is CASGFRTSGSTDTQYF. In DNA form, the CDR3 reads TGTGCCAGCGGCTTTCGGACTAGCGGCAGCACAGATACGCAGTATTTT.

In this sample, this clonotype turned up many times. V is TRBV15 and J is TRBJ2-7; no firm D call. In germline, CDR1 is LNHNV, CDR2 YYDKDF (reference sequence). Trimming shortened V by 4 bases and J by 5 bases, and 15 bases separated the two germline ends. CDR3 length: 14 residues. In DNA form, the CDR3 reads TGTGCCACCAGCACTCTTGCATCTCGCCACGAGCAGTACTTC. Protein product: CATSTLASRHEQYF.

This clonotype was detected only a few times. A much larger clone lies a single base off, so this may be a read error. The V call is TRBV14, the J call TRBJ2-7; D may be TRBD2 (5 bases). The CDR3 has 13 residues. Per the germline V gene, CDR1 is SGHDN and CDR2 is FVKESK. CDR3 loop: CASGQDFGDEQYF. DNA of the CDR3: TGTGCCAGCGGCCAAGATTTCGGGGACGAGCAGTACTTC.

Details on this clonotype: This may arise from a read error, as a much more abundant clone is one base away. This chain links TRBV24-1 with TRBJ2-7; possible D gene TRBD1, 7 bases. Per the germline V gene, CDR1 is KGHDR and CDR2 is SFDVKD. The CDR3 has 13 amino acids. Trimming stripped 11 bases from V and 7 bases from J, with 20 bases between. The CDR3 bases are TGTGCCAGCCTGCATCCAGGGGGGCGAGAGCAGTACTTC. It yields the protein CASLHPGGREQYF.

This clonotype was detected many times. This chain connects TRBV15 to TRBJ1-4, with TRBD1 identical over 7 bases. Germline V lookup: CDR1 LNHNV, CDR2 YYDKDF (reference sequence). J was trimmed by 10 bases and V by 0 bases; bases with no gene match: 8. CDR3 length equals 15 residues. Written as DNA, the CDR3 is TGTGCCACCAGCAGAGATCCTTACAGGGGCGGAAAACTGTTTTTT. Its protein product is CATSRDPYRGGKLFF.